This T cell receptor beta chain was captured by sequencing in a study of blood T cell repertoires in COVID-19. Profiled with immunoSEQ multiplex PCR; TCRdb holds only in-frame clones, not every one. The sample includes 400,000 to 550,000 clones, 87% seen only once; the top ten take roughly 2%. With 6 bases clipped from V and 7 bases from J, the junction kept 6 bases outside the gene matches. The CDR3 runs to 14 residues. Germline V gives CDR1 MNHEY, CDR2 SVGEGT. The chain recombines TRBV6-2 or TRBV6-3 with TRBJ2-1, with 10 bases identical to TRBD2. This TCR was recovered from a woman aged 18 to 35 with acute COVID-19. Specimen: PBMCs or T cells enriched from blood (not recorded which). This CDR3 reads CASSPAGGVNEQFF. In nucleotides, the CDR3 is TGTGCCAGCAGCCCAGCGGGAGGGGTTAATGAGCAGTTCTTC.